The T cell receptor beta chain under discussion was sequenced for a study of Ad26.COV2.S vaccination and SARS-CoV-2 variants (dated by TCRdb to about 2021). Study-level background: Donors in the vaccine arm were drawn from COV1001, a multicentre, randomized, double-blind, placebo-controlled phase I-IIa trial testing Ad26.COV2.S in healthy adults. Ad26.COV2.S was administered intramuscularly at 5 x 10^10 or 1 x 10^11 viral particles, either as a single shot or as two shots given 56 days apart. TCRbeta repertoire sequencing was used to assess the specificity and breadth of SARS-CoV-2-reactive T cell receptors after Ad26.COV2.S vaccination. A total of some 30 samples were included in the TCR-sequenced set, comprising roughly 19 Ad26.COV2.S vaccine recipients, 5 placebo recipients and 8 SARS-CoV-2 convalescent individuals. Participants in the trial were split at random into five groups of five each, receiving low-dose or high-dose Ad26.COV2.S once or twice, or else placebo on both occasions. Blinding of investigators to trial group allocation was maintained during experiments and outcome assessment.

The immunoSEQ Assay was the method used to sequence TCRbeta CDR3 regions. After extraction, genomic DNA underwent amplification by bias-controlled multiplex PCR, followed by high-throughput sequencing. In the paper's pipeline: Collapsing and filtering of sequences were performed to quantify the absolute abundance of each unique TCRbeta CDR3 region. T cell fraction was estimated by normalizing TCRbeta template counts to usable DNA, with usable DNA measured through amplification of reference genes found in all nucleated cells. Repertoire TCRs were annotated as SARS-CoV-2-specific by exact matching of V gene, CDR3 amino acid sequence and J gene to a known reactive TCR set. The reference SARS-CoV-2 TCR set was derived from MIRA and filtered for enrichment in COVID-19-positive ImmuneCODE repertoires, a step that removed public or cross-reactive TCRs. Drawing on the MIRA antigens, annotated TCRs were analysed further at the level of specific ORF or position within ORF. Breadth was defined as the number of annotated unique rearrangements divided by the total number of unique productive rearrangements, and depth was defined as the summed frequency of the annotated unique rearrangements. Two-sided Wilcoxon rank-sum tests were used to compare TCR breadth between groups. TCRdb's version of the immuneACCESS table is confined to in-frame rearrangements and falls short of the full clone set. An unresolved V gene accounts for under half of the shortfall where checked; the remainder is of unknown origin. D and trimming were read from the DNA, whereas the V and J calls and clone size are those reported in that table. Present in this sample are around 450,000 clones, nearly 90% of which were seen just once. The biggest ten clones account for over 2% of the sample.

The CDR3 spans 13 residues, from the cysteine through the phenylalanine. Only the CDR3 DNA stays, 39 bases, in frame from base 1. V lost 3 bases and J lost 3 bases; the stretch between them is 3 bases long. The germline V gene encodes CDR1 MDHEN and CDR2 SYDVKM. General conclusions and limits of the study: Comparable non-spike TCR breadth was observed between vaccine and placebo recipients, consistent with only spike being contained in the vaccine. The authors noted that the TCR breadth and depth analyses may have underestimated total T cell responses. After vaccination, spike-specific CD8+ and CD4+ T cell responses were reported to show substantial breadth. Spike-specific TCR breadth was higher in Ad26.COV2.S recipients than in placebo recipients (P = 0.0014). The study was not powered for comparison of responses between vaccine doses or regimens.

A word on this clone: Its binding antigen is unknown. The record has no base qualities; no much larger clone is one base away.

This specimen's treatment or condition label, per the study, means: 15 to 20 received Ad26.COV2.S at low or high dose, single or two shots; 5 received placebo; per-sample allocation not given. For vaccine and placebo recipients, the sequenced repertoires came from samples collected on day 63 after the first injection. In Cohort 1b, around 25 adults aged 18-55 years were enrolled at a single site in Boston, USA, between 29 July and 7 August 2020. Ad26.COV2.S was a replication-incompetent adenovirus type 26 vector expressing a prefusion-stabilized SARS-CoV-2 spike protein from the original Wuhan strain.

The receptor comes from a person between 18 and 65 years old who received the Ad26.COV2.S COVID-19 vaccine or a placebo. Specimen: peripheral blood, collected in a trial of Ad26.COV2.S vaccine versus placebo. The V and J segments used are TRBV28 and TRBJ2-6; the D gene identity is not certain. CDR3 region: CASSLVGANVLTF. The bases are TGTGCCAGCAGTTTGGTTGGGGCCAACGTCCTGACTTTC.